This TCR beta chain was sequenced for a study of T-cell memory formation after mild COVID-19. V lost 5 bases to trimming and J lost 13 bases, with 12 bases between them. CDR3 length: 12 amino acids. The germline CDR1 and CDR2 sequences are SGHTA and FQGNSA. TCRdb ran MiXCR on the 5' RACE reads and lists one entry per CDR3 protein. The data show 180,000 or so distinct CDR3 sequences, with 9.5% to 13% seen just once and approximately 3.8% held by the top ten. Whole-study findings and limits: SARS-CoV-2 specificity of second-wave clones peaking day 37 was unconfirmed. A subset of responding clones appeared in pre-infection memory, suggesting cross-reactive memory joined.

In this sample, this clonotype turned up a few times. Its matching antigen is unknown. Sequenced material: PBMCs or a T cell subset sorted from them (not recorded which). J is TRBJ1-6 and V is TRBV7-2; D unresolved. The receptor's source is a man between 18 and 29 years old who had mild COVID-19 (a few samples of this study predate the infection). Cell type and time point are not known. CDR3 loop: CASSPPSAPLHF. The CDR3 region has the DNA TGTGCCAGCAGCCCGCCAAGCGCGCCCCTCCACTTT.